This TCR beta chain is from a study of early T cells in non-severe SARS-CoV-2 infection. Study-level information: Unsorted whole blood bulk RNA was sequenced, with unpaired chains. Study-level points and caveats: VDJdb matching favored anti-spike CD8 responses, missing private and CD4 specificities.

Unique molecular identifiers were added to individual cDNA molecules. TCRdb recomputed calls from the 5' RACE reads with MiXCR, one row per CDR3 protein. The repertoire holds under 85,000 distinct CDR3 sequences, with around 14% as singletons. V lost 0 bases and J lost 6, with 9 bases in between. CDR1 is SGHKS and CDR2 is YYEKEE in the germline V gene (reference sequence). There are 13 residues in the CDR3. This clonotype has more than one count but fewer than ten. Its antigen is currently unknown. The chain combines TRBV5-5 with TRBJ1-1, with D maybe TRBD1 (5 bases). This TCR came from an adult who was a healthcare worker with PCR-confirmed SARS-CoV-2 infection or an uninfected control (not recorded which). Input material: whole blood. The CDR3, as DNA: TGTGCCAGCAGCTTGGGTGTCAGGGCTGAAGCTTTCTTT. It yields the protein CASSLGVRAEAFF.